One and the same sample provided the 20 T cell receptor beta chains below, sequenced in a study of OX40 agonist ivuxolimab in advanced cancers. The protocol was immunoSEQ multiplex PCR, while the TCRdb copy is restricted to in-frame clones and leaves out a portion. Altogether around 56,000 clones are present, under 90% being singletons, with the ten largest covering over 1.3%. The specimen was CD4+ or CD8+ T cells sorted from blood, collected in a trial of the OX40 agonist ivuxolimab. All receptors come from an adult with an advanced solid tumor such as melanoma, head and neck, liver or kidney cancer.

This chain connects TRBV6-1 to TRBJ1-2; D is possibly TRBD1 (5 bases). From germline, CDR1 is MNHNS and CDR2 SASEGT. V was pared by 6 bases and J by 5 bases, with 10 bases between. CDR3 length: 12 residues. DNA for the CDR3: TGTGCCAGCAGGGGAAGACAGTATGGCTACACCTTC. Residues: CASRGRQYGYTF.

The chain recombines TRBV5-1 with TRBJ1-2, with 7 positions matching TRBD1. The CDR3 runs to 14 residues. V was pared by 4 bases and J by 2 bases, with 5 bases of the junction left unmatched. The germline gives CDR1 SGHRS, CDR2 YFSETQ. CDR3 coding DNA: TGCGCCAGCAGCCCCGACAGGGCCAACTATGGCTACACCTTC. This sequence encodes CASSPDRANYGYTF.

The rearrangement uses TRBV11-3 and TRBJ2-3; 9 nucleotides match TRBD2. The ends lost 0 bases at V and 2 bases at J; junction bases unmatched: 9. The CDR3 covers 18 residues. Germline V lookup: CDR1 SGHNT, CDR2 YENEEA. CDR3 coding DNA: TGTGCCAGCAGCTTAGAAGCCAGCGGGAGGCCTAACACAGATACGCAGTATTTT. Translating it yields CASSLEASGRPNTDTQYF.

This clone was counted a single time. The chain couples TRBV29-1 to TRBJ1-2, with D uncertain. The length of the CDR3 is 16 residues. Per the germline V gene, CDR1 is SQVTM and CDR2 is ANQGSEA. V was pared by 3 bases and J by 1 base, with 18 bases between. DNA of the CDR3: TGCAGCGTTGACGGGAAGGGAAGCGCCCGTAACTATGGCTACACCTTC. Its translation is CSVDGKGSARNYGYTF.

This clone showed up just a few times. CDR3 loop: CASSFRPNTGELFF. CDR3 DNA sequence: TGCGCCAGCAGCTTTAGGCCAAACACCGGGGAGCTGTTTTTT. The genes are TRBV5-1 and TRBJ2-2, with unresolved D. Trimming took off 2 bases at V and 2 bases at J, with 7 bases between the two ends. Germline CDR1 reads SGHRS; CDR2 reads YFSETQ. The CDR3 consists of 14 residues. Drawing the rest from reference TRBV5-1 and TRBJ2-2, the complete variable domain is KAGVTQTPRYLIKTRGQQVTLSCSPISGHRSVSWYQQTPGQGLQFLFEYFSETQRNKGNFPGRFSGRQFSNSRSEMNVSTLELGDSALYLCASSFRPNTGELFFGEGSRLTVL.

This chain joins TRBV6-1 and TRBJ1-5; D possibly corresponds to TRBD1 (6 bases). This CDR3 is 14 amino acids long. Germline V gives CDR1 MNHNS, CDR2 SASEGT. The V and J ends lost 2 bases and 6 bases respectively, with 11 bases between them. DNA of the CDR3: TGTGCCAGCAGTGAAATTCAGGGGACTCAGCCCCAGCATTTT. It specifies CASSEIQGTQPQHF.

The V and J genes are TRBV7-9 and TRBJ2-7; 8 bases are shared with TRBD2. This CDR3 region has 16 residues. Per the germline V gene, CDR1 is SEHNR and CDR2 is FQNEAQ (reference sequence). Trimming cost V 1 base and J 5 bases; bases outside gene matches: 10. CDR3 nucleotide sequence: TGTGCCAGCAGCTTAGAACTTGGCGGGAGGTTGAACGAGCAGTACTTC. It yields the protein CASSLELGGRLNEQYF.

The genes are TRBV30 and TRBJ1-6, with D unclear. The CDR3 has 11 amino acids. The germline gives CDR1 GTSNPN, CDR2 SVGIG (reference sequence). The germline V and J ends were trimmed by 0 bases and 10 bases, with 4 bases remaining between them. CDR3 DNA sequence: TGTGCCTGGAGTGTACAATCACCCCTCCACTTT. It translates to CAWSVQSPLHF.

The chain is built from TRBV11-3 and TRBJ1-2; a weak D match, TRBD1 (5 bases). This CDR3 comprises 12 residues. Germline-derived CDR1 and CDR2 are SGHNT and YENEEA. Trimming stripped 7 bases from V and 2 bases from J, with 8 bases between. This CDR3 reads CASTRDNYGYTF. CDR3 DNA: TGTGCCAGCACCAGGGACAACTATGGCTACACCTTC.

The V and J genes are TRBV11-2 and TRBJ2-1; 8 positions agree with TRBD1. The CDR3 is 17 amino acids. The germline CDR1 and CDR2 sequences are SGHAT and FQNNGV. V lost 5 bases, J lost 0 bases, and 9 bases stayed unmatched. CDR3 DNA: TGTGCCAGCAGCCCGCGACAGGGGCCCAACTCCTACAATGAGCAGTTCTTC. Encoded protein: CASSPRQGPNSYNEQFF.

In its sample, this clone was seen a few times. This rearrangement joins TRBV6-1 to TRBJ2-1; perhaps TRBD2 as D (7 bases). Trimming cost V 10 bases and J 8 bases, with 15 bases left between them. The CDR3 is 12 residues long. Germline loops: CDR1 MNHNS, CDR2 SASEGT. Written as DNA, the CDR3 is TGTGCCATCCGGGGGGCAGTCCATGAGCAGTTCTTC. Its translation is CAIRGAVHEQFF.

The chain combines TRBV4-1 with TRBJ2-7; unclear D gene. Germline V gene sequence: CDR1 MGHRA, CDR2 YSYEKL. The V end lost 0 bases, the J end lost 2 bases, and 14 bases lay between the germline ends. This CDR3 region has 16 residues. CDR3 in amino acids: CASSQELAGSTYEQYF. CDR3 sequence (DNA): TGCGCCAGCAGCCAAGAACTCGCAGGCTCAACCTACGAGCAGTACTTC.

This clone has only a few counts. The chain links TRBV2 to TRBJ1-2; D uncertain. This CDR3 has 12 residues. The V end was cut by 4 bases, the J end by 7 bases, with 10 bases between. From germline, CDR1 is SNHLY and CDR2 FYNNEI. CDR3 region: CASSVTGSGYTF. The CDR3, as DNA: TGTGCCAGCAGTGTCACCGGGAGTGGCTACACCTTC.

The chain joins TRBV5-6 to TRBJ2-7; the D gene could be TRBD1 or TRBD2 (5 bases each). Germline V lookup: CDR1 SGHDT, CDR2 YYEEEE. Between the trimmed V and J ends, which lost 0 bases and 3 bases, there was a span of 13 bases. The CDR3 spans 15 residues. In nucleotides, the CDR3 is TGTGCCAGCAGCTTGGGACGGGACGGCGACTACGAGCAGTACTTC. Residues: CASSLGRDGDYEQYF. The variable domain in full, with the rest retrieved from reference TRBV5-6 and TRBJ2-7, is DAGVTQSPTHLIKTRGQQVTLRCSPKSGHDTVSWYQQALGQGPQFIFQYYEEEERQRGNFPDRFSGHQFPNYSSELNVNALLLGDSALYLCASSLGRDGDYEQYFGPGTRLTVT.

This clone was counted once. The rearrangement joins TRBV19 to TRBJ1-4, with D tentatively TRBD1 (5 bases). This CDR3 is built from 14 residues. Between the trimmed V and J ends, which lost 3 bases and 8 bases, there was a span of 13 bases. Germline V gives CDR1 LNHDA, CDR2 SQIVND (reference sequence). In nucleotides, the CDR3 is TGTGCCAGTAGTATTCGCAGGGAGGGGGAAAAACTGTTTTTT. The encoded protein is CASSIRREGEKLFF. The complete variable domain, with remaining parts taken from reference TRBV19 and TRBJ1-4, reads DGGITQSPKYLFRKEGQNVTLSCEQNLNHDAMYWYRQDPGQGLRLIYYSQIVNDFQKGDIAEGYSVSREKKESFPLTVTSAQKNPTAFYLCASSIRREGEKLFFGSGTQLSVL.

The chain is built from TRBV10-3 and TRBJ2-7; either TRBD1 or TRBD2 may supply D (6 bases each). Germline CDR1 is ENHRY and CDR2 is SYGVKD. V lost 6 bases and J lost 3, with 15 bases in between. CDR3 length: 14 residues. The DNA for the CDR3 is TGTGCCATCAGCGCCTTAGGGGGAGGCTACGAGCAGTACTTC. Residues: CAISALGGGYEQYF.

The rearrangement uses TRBV9 and TRBJ2-7, with D unclear. The CDR3 spans 15 residues. Germline assignment: CDR1 SGDLS and CDR2 YYNGEE. Trimming pared 4 bases from V and 4 bases from J, leaving 18 bases between. The CDR3 is CASSPQVGGRYEQYF. DNA for the CDR3: TGTGCCAGCAGCCCTCAGGTGGGCGGCCGTTACGAGCAGTACTTC. The variable domain in full, completed from reference TRBV9 and TRBJ2-7, reads DSGVTQTPKHLITATGQRVTLRCSPRSGDLSVYWYQQSLDQGLQFLIQYYNGEERAKGNILERFSAQQFPDLHSELNLSSLELGDSALYFCASSPQVGGRYEQYFGPGTRLTVT.

This clone was seen just once. The chain recombines TRBV6-6 with TRBJ1-1; tentative D call: TRBD1 (5 bases). V was pared by 2 bases and J by 0 bases, with 10 bases between. The germline gives CDR1 MNHNY, CDR2 SVGAGI (reference sequence). This CDR3 comprises 15 residues. The CDR3 region is CASSYAAGVNTEAFF. Written as DNA, the CDR3 is TGTGCCAGCAGTTACGCTGCGGGGGTGAACACTGAAGCTTTCTTT.

CDR3 in DNA: TGTGCCAGCAGCGGACTAGCGGGACGCGAGCAGTACTTC. This encodes CASSGLAGREQYF. The chain couples TRBV21-1 to TRBJ2-7; the listed D gene, TRBD2, was not tested against the DNA. TRBV21-1 is a recognized pseudogene. CDR3 length: 13 residues.

DNA for the CDR3: TGTGCCAGCAGCTTTTTACAGGGGGCGAGAGCAGATACGCAGTATTTT. It specifies CASSFLQGARADTQYF. The V call is TRBV5-5, the J call TRBJ2-3; 9 bases are shared with TRBD1. V was clipped by 2 bases and J by 4 bases; unmatched bases: 8. The CDR3 is 16 amino acids. The germline V gene encodes CDR1 SGHKS and CDR2 YYEKEE (reference sequence).